This T cell receptor (beta chain) comes out of a study of identical twins. This clonotype was seen ten or more times. The CDR3 runs to 16 residues. V lost 6 bases and J lost 1, with 15 bases in between. The germline CDR1 and CDR2 sequences are SGHAT and FQNNGV. TCRdb re-called the 5' RACE reads with MiXCR, one entry per CDR3 protein. The sample lists under 350,000 distinct CDR3 sequences; nearly 9.5% were seen once. The sample was also reused in another study, on yellow fever vaccine responses in identical twins.

Sequenced sample: CD8+ T cells sorted from blood. The sequence derives from a young woman in good health. This sequence joins TRBV11-2 and TRBJ2-2, with D perhaps TRBD1 (6 bases). The CDR3, as DNA: TGTGCCAGCAGTCCCACTGGGACAATGAACACCGGGGAGCTGTTTTTT. This encodes CASSPTGTMNTGELFF.